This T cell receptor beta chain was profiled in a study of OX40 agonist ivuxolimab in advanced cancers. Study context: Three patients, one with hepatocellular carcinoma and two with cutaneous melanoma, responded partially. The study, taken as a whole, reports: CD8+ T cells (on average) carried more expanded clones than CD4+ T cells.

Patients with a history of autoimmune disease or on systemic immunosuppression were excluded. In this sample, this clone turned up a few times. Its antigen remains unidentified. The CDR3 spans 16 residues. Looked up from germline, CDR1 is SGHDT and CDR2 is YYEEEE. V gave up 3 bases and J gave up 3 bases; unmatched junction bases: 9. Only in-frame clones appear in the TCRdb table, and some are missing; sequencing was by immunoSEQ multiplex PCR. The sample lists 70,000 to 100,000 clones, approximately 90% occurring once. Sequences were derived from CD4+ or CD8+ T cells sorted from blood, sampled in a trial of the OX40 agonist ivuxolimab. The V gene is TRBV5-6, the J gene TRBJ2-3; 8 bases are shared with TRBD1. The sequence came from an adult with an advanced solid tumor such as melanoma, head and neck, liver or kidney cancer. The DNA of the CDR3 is TGTGCCAGCAGCTACGTCCCGGGACAGGCAACAGATACGCAGTATTTT. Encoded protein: CASSYVPGQATDTQYF.